The following is a T cell receptor (beta chain) sequence with its context. Its antigen is unknown. The sample originates from a study of T cell responses to AZD1222 COVID-19 vaccine. Overall study: Timing groups of about 4 and about 12 weeks for second doses were pooled.

Germline values: CDR1 SGHDT, CDR2 YYEEEE. CDR3 length: 14 amino acids. Trimming took off 0 bases at V and 0 bases at J, with 5 bases between the two ends. Using immunoSEQ multiplex PCR, the repertoire was profiled, and TCRdb retains in-frame clones only, with some absent. The sample includes about 120,000 clones, around 87% seen only once; the top ten take approximately 3.4%. Study-wide results and limits: CD4 TCRs covered the whole spike, strongest at regions 160-218 and 743-854. Rises in breadth and depth of Spike-specific TCRs came after two AZD1222 doses. Seropositive status at baseline applied to only five to seven AZD1222 recipients.

This rearrangement joins TRBV5-6 to TRBJ2-3; D remains ambiguous. The input for sequencing was peripheral blood, taken on day 0 of AZD1222 vaccination. The clonotype originates from an adult in good health. The CDR3 DNA sequence: TGTGCCAGCAGCTTGGGCCTAAGCACAGATACGCAGTATTTT. This gives the protein CASSLGLSTDTQYF. Drawing the rest from reference TRBV5-6 and TRBJ2-3, the complete variable domain is DAGVTQSPTHLIKTRGQQVTLRCSPKSGHDTVSWYQQALGQGPQFIFQYYEEEERQRGNFPDRFSGHQFPNYSSELNVNALLLGDSALYLCASSLGLSTDTQYFGPGTRLTVL.